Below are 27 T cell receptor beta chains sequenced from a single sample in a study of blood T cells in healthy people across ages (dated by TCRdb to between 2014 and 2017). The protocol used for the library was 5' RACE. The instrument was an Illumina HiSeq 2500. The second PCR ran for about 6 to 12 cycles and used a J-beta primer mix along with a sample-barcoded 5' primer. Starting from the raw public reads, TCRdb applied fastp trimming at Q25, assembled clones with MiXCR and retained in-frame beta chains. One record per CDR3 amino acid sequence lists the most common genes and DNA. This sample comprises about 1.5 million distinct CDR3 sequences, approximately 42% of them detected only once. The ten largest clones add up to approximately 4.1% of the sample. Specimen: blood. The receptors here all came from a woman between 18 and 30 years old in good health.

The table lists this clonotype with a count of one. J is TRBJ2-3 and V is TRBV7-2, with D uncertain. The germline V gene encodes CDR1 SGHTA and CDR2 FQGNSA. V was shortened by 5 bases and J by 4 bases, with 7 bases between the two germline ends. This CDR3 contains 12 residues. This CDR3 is CASSRVPDTQYF. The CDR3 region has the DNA TGTGCCAGCAGCCGGGTACCAGATACGCAGTATTTT.

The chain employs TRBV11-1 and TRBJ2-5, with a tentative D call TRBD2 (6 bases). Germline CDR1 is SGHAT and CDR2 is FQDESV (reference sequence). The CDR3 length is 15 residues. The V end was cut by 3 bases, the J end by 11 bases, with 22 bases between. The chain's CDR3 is CASSFRLGLNNEQYF. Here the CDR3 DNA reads TGTGCCAGCAGCTTTCGACTAGGGCTAAACAATGAGCAGTACTTC.

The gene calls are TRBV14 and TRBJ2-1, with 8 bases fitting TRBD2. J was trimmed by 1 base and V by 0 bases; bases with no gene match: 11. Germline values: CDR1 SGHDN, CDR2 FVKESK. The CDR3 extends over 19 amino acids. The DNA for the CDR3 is TGTGCCAGCAGCCAAGATCTAGTAGCGGGGCCTTCTTCCTACAATGAGCAGTTCTTC. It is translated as CASSQDLVAGPSSYNEQFF.

DNA of the CDR3: TGTGCCAGCAGCCCCATCGGGGGGAACCTGAACACTGAAGCTTTCTTT. Translating it yields CASSPIGGNLNTEAFF. The chain links TRBV7-2 to TRBJ1-1; a weak D match, TRBD1 (5 bases). The CDR3 extends over 16 amino acids. Trimming stripped 5 bases from V and 0 bases from J, with 16 bases between. Germline V gene lookup returns CDR1 SGHTA and CDR2 FQGNSA. Full variable domain (outside the CDR3, taken from reference TRBV7-2 and TRBJ1-1): GAGVSQSPSNKVTEKGKDVELRCDPISGHTALYWYRQSLGQGLEFLIYFQGNSAPDKSGLPSDRFSAERTGGSVSTLTIQRTQQEDSAVYLCASSPIGGNLNTEAFFGQGTRLTVV.

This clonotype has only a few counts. This CDR3 reads CASSYEGPWYNEQFF. CDR3 coding DNA: TGTGCCAGCAGCTACGAAGGACCGTGGTACAATGAGCAGTTCTTC. The chain couples TRBV11-1 to TRBJ2-1; no clear D gene. Germline CDR1 SGHAT, CDR2 FQDESV (reference sequence). The CDR3 sequence is 15 residues long. Trimming cost V 4 bases and J 4 bases, with 14 bases left between them.

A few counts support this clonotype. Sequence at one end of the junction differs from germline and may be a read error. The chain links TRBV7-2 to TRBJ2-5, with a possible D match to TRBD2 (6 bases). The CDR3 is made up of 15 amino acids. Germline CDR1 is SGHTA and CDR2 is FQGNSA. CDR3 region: CAISSLPGVSETQYF. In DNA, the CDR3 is TGTGCCATCAGCTCCCTCCCGGGAGTCTCGGAGACCCAGTACTTC. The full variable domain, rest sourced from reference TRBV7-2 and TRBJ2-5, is GAGVSQSPSNKVTEKGKDVELRCDPISGHTALYWYRQSLGQGLEFLIYFQGNSAPDKSGLPSDRFSAERTGGSVSTLTIQRTQQEDSAVYLCAISSLPGVSETQYFGPGTRLLVL.

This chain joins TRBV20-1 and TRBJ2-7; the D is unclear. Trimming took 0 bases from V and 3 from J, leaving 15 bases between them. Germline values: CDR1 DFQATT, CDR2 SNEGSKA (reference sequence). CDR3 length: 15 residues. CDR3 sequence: CSARDPRQRGYEQYF. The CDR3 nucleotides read TGCAGTGCTAGAGATCCCCGACAACGAGGCTACGAGCAGTACTTC.

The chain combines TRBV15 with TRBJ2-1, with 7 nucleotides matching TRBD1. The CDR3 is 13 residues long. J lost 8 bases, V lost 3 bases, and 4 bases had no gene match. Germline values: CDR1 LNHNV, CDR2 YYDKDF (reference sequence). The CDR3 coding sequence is TGTGCCACCAGCAGGTACAGGGGCGATGAGCAGTTCTTC. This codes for CATSRYRGDEQFF. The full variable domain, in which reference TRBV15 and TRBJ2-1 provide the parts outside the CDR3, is DAMVIQNPRYQVTQFGKPVTLSCSQTLNHNVMYWYQQKSSQAPKLLFHYYDKDFNNEADTPDNFQSRRPNTSFCFLDIRSPGLGDTAMYLCATSRYRGDEQFFGPGTRLTVL.

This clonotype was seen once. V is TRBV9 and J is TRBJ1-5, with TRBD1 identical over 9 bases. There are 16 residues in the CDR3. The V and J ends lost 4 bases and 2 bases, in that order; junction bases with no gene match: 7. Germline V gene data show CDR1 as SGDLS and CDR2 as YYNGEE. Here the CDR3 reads CASSSGTGSGNQPQHF. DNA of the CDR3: TGTGCCAGCAGCTCCGGGACAGGGTCGGGCAATCAGCCCCAGCATTTT.

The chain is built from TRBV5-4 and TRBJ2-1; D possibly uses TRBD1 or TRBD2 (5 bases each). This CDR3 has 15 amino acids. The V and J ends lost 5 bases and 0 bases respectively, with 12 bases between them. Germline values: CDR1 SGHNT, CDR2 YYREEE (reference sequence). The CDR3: CASRLVGGSYNEQFF. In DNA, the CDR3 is TGTGCCAGCAGACTGGTTGGGGGCTCCTACAATGAGCAGTTCTTC.

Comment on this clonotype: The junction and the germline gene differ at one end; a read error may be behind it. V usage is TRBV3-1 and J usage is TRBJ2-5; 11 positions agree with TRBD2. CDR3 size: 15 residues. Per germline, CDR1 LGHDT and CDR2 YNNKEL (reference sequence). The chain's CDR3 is CTSRGTSGPQETQYF. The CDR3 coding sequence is TGTACCAGCAGGGGGACTAGCGGACCTCAAGAGACCCAGTACTTC.

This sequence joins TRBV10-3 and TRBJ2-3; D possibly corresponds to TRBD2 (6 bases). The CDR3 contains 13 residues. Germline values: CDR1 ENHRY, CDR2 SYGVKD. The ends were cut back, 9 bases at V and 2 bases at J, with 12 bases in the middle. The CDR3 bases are TGTGCCATGCGAGCGGGTCTCACAGATACGCAGTATTTT. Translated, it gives CAMRAGLTDTQYF.

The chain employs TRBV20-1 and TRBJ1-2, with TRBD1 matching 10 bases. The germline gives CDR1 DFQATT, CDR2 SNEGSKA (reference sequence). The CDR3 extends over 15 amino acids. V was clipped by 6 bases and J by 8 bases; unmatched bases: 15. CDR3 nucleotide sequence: TGCAGTGCCCCAGGTCCGAGACAGGGGGCCCGGGGCTACACCTTC. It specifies CSAPGPRQGARGYTF.

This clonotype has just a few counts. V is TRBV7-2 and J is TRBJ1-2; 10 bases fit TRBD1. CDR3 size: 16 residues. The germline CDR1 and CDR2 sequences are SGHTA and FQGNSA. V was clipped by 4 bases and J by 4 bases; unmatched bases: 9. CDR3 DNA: TGTGCCAGCAGCTCCGCCGACAGGGGGCGCTCCTATGGCTACACCTTC. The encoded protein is CASSSADRGRSYGYTF.

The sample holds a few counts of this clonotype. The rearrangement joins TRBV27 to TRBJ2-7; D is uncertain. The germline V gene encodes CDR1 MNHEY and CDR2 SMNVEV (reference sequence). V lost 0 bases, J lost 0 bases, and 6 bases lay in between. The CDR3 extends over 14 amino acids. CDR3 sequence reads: CASSLSVISYEQYF. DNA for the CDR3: TGTGCCAGCAGTTTATCAGTTATCTCCTACGAGCAGTACTTC.

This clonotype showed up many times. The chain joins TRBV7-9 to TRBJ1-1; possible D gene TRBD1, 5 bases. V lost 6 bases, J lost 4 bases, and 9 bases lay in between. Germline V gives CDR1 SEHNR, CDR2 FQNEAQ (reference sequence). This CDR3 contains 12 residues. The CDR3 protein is CASSRRGTEAFF. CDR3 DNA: TGTGCCAGCAGTAGAAGGGGCACTGAAGCTTTCTTT.

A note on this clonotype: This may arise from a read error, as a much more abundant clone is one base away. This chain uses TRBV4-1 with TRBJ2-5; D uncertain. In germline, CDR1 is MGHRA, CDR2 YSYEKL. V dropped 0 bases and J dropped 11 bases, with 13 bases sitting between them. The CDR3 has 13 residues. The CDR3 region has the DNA TGCGCCAGCAGCCAAGATTGGGAAAATGAGCAGTACTTC. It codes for CASSQDWENEQYF.

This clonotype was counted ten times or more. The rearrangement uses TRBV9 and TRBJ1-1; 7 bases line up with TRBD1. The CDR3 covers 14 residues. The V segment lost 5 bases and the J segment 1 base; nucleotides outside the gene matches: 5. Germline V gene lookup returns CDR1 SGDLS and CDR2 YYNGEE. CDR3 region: CASSVQGGNTEAFF. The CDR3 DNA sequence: TGTGCCAGCAGTGTTCAGGGGGGGAACACTGAAGCTTTCTTT.

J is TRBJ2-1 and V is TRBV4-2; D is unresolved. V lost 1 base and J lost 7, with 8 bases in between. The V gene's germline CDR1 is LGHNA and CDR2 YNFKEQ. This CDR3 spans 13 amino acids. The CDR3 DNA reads TGTGCCAGCAGCCAAGTCCTGGGGAATGAGCAGTTCTTC. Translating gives CASSQVLGNEQFF.

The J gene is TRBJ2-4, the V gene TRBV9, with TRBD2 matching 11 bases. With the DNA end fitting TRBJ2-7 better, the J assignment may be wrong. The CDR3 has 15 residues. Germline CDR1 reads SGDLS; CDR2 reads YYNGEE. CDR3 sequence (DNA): TGTGCCAGCAGCGTCGCACTAGCGGGAGAATACGAGCAGTACTTC. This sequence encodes CASSVALAGEYEQYF.

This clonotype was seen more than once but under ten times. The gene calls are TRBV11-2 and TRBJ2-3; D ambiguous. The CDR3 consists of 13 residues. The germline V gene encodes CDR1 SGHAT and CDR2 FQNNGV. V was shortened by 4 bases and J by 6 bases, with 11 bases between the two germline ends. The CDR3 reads CASSSDPRDTQYF. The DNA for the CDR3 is TGTGCCAGCAGCTCGGACCCCCGGGATACGCAGTATTTT.

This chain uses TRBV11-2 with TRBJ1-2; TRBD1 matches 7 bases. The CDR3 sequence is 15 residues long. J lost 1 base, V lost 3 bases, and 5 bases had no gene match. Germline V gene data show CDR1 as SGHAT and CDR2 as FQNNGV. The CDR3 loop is CASSFAGGSNYGYTF. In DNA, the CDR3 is TGTGCCAGCAGCTTTGCAGGGGGTAGTAACTATGGCTACACCTTC.

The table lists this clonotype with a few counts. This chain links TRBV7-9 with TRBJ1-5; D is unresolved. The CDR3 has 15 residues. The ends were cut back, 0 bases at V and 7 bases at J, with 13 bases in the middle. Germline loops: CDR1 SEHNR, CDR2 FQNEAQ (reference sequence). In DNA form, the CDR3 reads TGTGCCAGCAGCTTAGCAGGGTTTTTAGAACAGCCCCAGCATTTT. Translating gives CASSLAGFLEQPQHF.

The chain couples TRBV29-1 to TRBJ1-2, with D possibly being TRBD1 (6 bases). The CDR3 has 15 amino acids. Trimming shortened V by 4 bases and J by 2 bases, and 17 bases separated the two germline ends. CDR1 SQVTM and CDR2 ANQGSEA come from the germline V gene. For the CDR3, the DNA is TGCAGCGTTGGGAAACTTACAGGGCCCAACTATGGCTACACCTTC. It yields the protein CSVGKLTGPNYGYTF.

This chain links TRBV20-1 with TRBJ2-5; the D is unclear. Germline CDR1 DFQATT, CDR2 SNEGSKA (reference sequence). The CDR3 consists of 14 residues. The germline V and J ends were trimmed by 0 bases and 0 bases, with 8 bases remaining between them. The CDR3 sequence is CSARDRPYQETQYF. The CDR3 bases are TGCAGTGCTAGAGATAGGCCGTACCAAGAGACCCAGTACTTC.

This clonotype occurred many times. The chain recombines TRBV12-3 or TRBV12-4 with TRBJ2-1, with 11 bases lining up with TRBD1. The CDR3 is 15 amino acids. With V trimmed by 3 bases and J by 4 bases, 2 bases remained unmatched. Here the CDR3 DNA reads TGTGCCAGCAGTTTCGGACAGGGGGCTTACAATGAGCAGTTCTTC. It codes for CASSFGQGAYNEQFF.

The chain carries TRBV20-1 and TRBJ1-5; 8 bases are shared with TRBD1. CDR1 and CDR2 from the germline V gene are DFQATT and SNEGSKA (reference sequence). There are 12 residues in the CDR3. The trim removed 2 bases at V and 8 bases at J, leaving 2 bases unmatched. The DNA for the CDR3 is TGCAGTGCTAGAAGGGGACAGGAGCCCCAGCATTTT. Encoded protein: CSARRGQEPQHF.